This is a list of T cell receptor beta chains from one sample in a study of OX40 agonist ivuxolimab in advanced cancers. TCRdb's table, derived via immunoSEQ multiplex PCR, lists solely in-frame clones and lacks some. Among about 61,000 clones listed, approximately 90% were seen once. Material: CD4+ or CD8+ T cells sorted from blood, obtained in a trial of the OX40 agonist ivuxolimab. These receptors were taken from an adult with an advanced solid tumor such as melanoma, head and neck, liver or kidney cancer. The CDR3 runs from the conserved cysteine through the conserved F or W. D genes are given only for firm matches. Some rows have no size entry. The others give once, few or many, or a class for an expanded clone.

j_call cdr3_length d_call clone_size v_call cdr3_aa cdr3_nt
TRBJ1-1 14 TRBD1 - TRBV7-9 CASSYTGGNTEAFF TGTGCCAGCAGCTATACAGGGGGGAACACTGAAGCTTTCTTT
TRBJ1-5 14 - once TRBV23-1 CASIVNFGNQPQHF TGCGCCAGCATTGTAAACTTTGGAAATCAGCCCCAGCATTTT
TRBJ2-2 15 TRBD1 - TRBV7-9 CASSLLQTGAGELFF TGTGCCAGCAGCTTACTCCAAACAGGGGCCGGGGAGCTGTTTTTT
TRBJ1-1 11 - - TRBV27 CASRGGIEAFF TGTGCCAGCAGGGGGGGGATTGAAGCTTTCTTT
TRBJ2-1 12 - - TRBV7-2 CASSPQHNEQFF TGTGCCAGCAGCCCGCAACACAATGAGCAGTTCTTC
TRBJ2-7 15 - once TRBV11-1 CASSQNERVTYEQYF TGTGCCAGCAGCCAAAACGAGCGGGTCACCTACGAGCAGTACTTC
TRBJ1-1 11 - few TRBV27 CASVGFGEAFF TGTGCCAGCGTGGGCTTCGGTGAAGCTTTCTTT
TRBJ1-1 19 TRBD1 - TRBV27 CASSYQRITTGGAYTEAFF TGTGCCAGCAGTTACCAGCGGATTACGACAGGGGGCGCGTACACTGAAGCTTTCTTT
TRBJ1-1 14 TRBD1 - TRBV11-3 CASSAQQGHTEAFF TGTGCCAGCAGCGCACAACAGGGGCACACTGAAGCTTTCTTT
TRBJ2-6 20 - - TRBV6-1 CASSERGTLNTVSGANVLTF TGTGCCAGCAGCGAAAGGGGTACTTTGAACACCGTCTCTGGGGCCAACGTCCTGACTTTC
TRBJ1-2 13 - once TRBV5-8 CASSGQGMHGYTF TGTGCCAGCAGCGGGCAGGGGATGCACGGCTACACCTTC
TRBJ2-5 14 - - TRBV7-2 CASSLMLYQETQYF TGTGCCAGCAGCTTAATGTTATACCAAGAGACCCAGTACTTC
TRBJ1-1 16 TRBD1 once TRBV9 CASSKYTGTGNTEAFF TGTGCCAGCAGCAAATATACCGGGACAGGGAACACTGAAGCTTTCTTT
TRBJ2-5 12 - - TRBV5-1 CASKQQKETQYF TGCGCCAGCAAGCAACAGAAAGAGACCCAGTACTTC
TRBJ2-2 14 - - TRBV28 CASSLGVNTGELFF TGTGCCAGCAGTTTAGGGGTGAACACCGGGGAGCTGTTTTTT
TRBJ2-1 17 TRBD2 once TRBV11-3 CASSLGRTSPEVNEQFF TGTGCCAGCAGCTTAGGGCGGACTAGTCCTGAAGTCAATGAGCAGTTCTTC
TRBJ2-4 19 TRBD2 - TRBV27 CASSRTSGSGEVAKNIQYF TGTGCCAGCAGTCGGACTAGCGGGAGTGGGGAAGTAGCCAAAAACATTCAGTACTTC
TRBJ1-5 14 - - TRBV27 CASSLAGGNQPQHF TGTGCCAGCAGCCTGGCGGGGGGGAATCAGCCCCAGCATTTT
TRBJ2-3 13 - - TRBV7-2 CASSPGITDTQYF TGTGCCAGCAGCCCCGGTATCACAGATACGCAGTATTTT
TRBJ1-2 16 TRBD1 - TRBV27 CASRRQGGHKNYGYTF TGTGCCAGCAGGCGACAGGGGGGTCATAAGAACTATGGCTACACCTTC
TRBJ2-3 14 - - TRBV7-3 CASRRAPNLDTQYF TGTGCCAGCAGGCGGGCGCCCAATTTAGATACGCAGTATTTT
TRBJ1-2 14 - - TRBV25-1 CASSDSQRTGGYTF TGTGCCAGCAGTGATTCCCAACGGACGGGCGGCTACACCTTC
TRBJ2-2 16 TRBD1 - TRBV18 CASSPRDSRGTGELFF TGTGCCAGCTCACCACGGGACAGCCGAGGAACCGGGGAGCTGTTTTTT
TRBJ2-2 17 TRBD2 - TRBV11-2 CASSFPTSGRNTGELFF TGTGCCAGCAGCTTTCCGACTAGCGGGAGGAACACCGGGGAGCTGTTTTTT
TRBJ1-4 15 - - TRBV29-1 CSARGGLATNEKLFF TGCAGCGCCAGGGGAGGGCTTGCAACTAATGAAAAACTGTTTTTT
TRBJ2-3 13 - - TRBV5-6 CASSLAETDTQYF TGTGCCAGCAGCTTGGCGGAGACGGATACGCAGTATTTT
TRBJ1-6 14 - - TRBV30 CAWKAGGDNSPLHF TGTGCCTGGAAGGCGGGCGGAGATAATTCACCCCTCCACTTT
TRBJ1-5 17 TRBD1 once TRBV19 CASRANRGAGENQPQHF TGTGCCAGTAGAGCAAACAGGGGCGCGGGGGAAAATCAGCCCCAGCATTTT